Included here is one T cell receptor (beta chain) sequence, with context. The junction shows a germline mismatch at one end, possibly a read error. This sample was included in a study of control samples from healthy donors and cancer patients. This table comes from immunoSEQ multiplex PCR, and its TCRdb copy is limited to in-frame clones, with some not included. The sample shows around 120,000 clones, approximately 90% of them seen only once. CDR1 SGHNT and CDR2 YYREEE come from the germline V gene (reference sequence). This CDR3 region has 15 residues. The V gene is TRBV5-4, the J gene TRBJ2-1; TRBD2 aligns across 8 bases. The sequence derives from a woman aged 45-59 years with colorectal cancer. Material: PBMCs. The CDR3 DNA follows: TGTGCCAGCAGCACCCTCGGGGGGGCTTACAGTGAGCAGTTCTTC. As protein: CASSTLGGAYSEQFF. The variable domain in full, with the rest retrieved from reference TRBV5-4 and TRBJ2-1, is ETGVTQSPTHLIKTRGQQVTLRCSSQSGHNTVSWYQQALGQGPQFIFQYYREEENGRGNFPPRFSGLQFPNYSSELNVNALELDDSALYLCASSTLGGAYSEQFFGPGTRLTVL.